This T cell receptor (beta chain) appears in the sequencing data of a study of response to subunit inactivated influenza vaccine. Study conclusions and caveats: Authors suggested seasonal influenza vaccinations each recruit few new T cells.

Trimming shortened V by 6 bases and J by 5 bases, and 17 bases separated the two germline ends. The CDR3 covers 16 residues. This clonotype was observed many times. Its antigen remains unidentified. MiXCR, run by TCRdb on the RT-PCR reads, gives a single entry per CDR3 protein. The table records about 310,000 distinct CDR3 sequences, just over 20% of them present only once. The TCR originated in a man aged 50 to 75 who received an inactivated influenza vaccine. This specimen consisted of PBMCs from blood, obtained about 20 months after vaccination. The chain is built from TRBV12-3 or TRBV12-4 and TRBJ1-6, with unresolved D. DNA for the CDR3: TGTGCCAGCAGACCCGGATCGGATCCTAATAATTCACCCCTCCACTTT. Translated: CASRPGSDPNNSPLHF.